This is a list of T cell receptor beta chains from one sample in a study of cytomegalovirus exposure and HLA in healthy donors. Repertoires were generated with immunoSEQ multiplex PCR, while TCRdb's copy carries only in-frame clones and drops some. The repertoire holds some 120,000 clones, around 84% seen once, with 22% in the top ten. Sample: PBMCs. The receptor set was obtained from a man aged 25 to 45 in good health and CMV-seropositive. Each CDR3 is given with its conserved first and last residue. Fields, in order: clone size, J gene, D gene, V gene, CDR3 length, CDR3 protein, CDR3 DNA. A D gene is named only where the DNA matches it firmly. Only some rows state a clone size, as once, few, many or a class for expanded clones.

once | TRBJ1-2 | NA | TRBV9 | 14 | CASSASGHNYGYTF | TGTGCCAGCAGCGCCTCGGGACATAACTATGGCTACACCTTC
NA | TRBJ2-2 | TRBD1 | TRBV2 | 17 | CASTRPGGQGATGELFF | TGTGCCAGCACCCGTCCGGGGGGACAGGGCGCAACCGGGGAGCTGTTTTTT
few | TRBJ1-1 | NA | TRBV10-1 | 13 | CASSENTNTEAFF | TGCGCCAGCAGTGAGAACACGAACACTGAAGCTTTCTTT
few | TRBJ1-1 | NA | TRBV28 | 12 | CASSFTGSEAFF | TGTGCCAGCAGTTTTACGGGGTCTGAAGCTTTCTTT
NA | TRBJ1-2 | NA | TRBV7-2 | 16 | CASSLSALALNYGYTF | TGTGCCAGCAGCTTAAGCGCCCTAGCCCTAAACTATGGCTACACCTTC
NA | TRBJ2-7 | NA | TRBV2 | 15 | CASSEWGAGIDEQYF | TGTGCCAGCAGTGAGTGGGGTGCAGGGATCGACGAGCAGTACTTC
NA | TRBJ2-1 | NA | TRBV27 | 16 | CASSPTSRSSYNEQFF | TGTGCCAGCAGTCCAACATCTAGAAGCTCCTACAATGAGCAGTTCTTC
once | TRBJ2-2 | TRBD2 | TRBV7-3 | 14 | CASSALGGTGELFF | TGTGCCAGCAGCGCTTTGGGGGGGACCGGGGAGCTGTTTTTT
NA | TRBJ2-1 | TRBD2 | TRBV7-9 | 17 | CASSPPWREAVYNEQFF | TGTGCCAGCAGCCCCCCCTGGCGGGAGGCCGTCTACAATGAGCAGTTCTTC
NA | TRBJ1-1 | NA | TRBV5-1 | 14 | CASSLGQIDTEAFF | TGCGCCAGCAGCTTGGGACAGATAGACACTGAAGCTTTCTTT
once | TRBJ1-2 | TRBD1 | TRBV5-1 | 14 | CASSLEGQGYGYTF | TGCGCCAGCAGCTTGGAGGGACAGGGGTATGGCTACACCTTC
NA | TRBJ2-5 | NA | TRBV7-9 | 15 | CASSPGAGPQETQYF | TGTGCCAGCAGCCCCGGTGCGGGGCCACAAGAGACCCAGTACTTC
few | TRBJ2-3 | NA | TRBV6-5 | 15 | CASSYWGGRGDTQYF | TGTGCCAGCAGTTATTGGGGGGGGCGTGGAGATACGCAGTATTTT
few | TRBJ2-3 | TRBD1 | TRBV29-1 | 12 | CSAGQGTDTQYF | TGCAGCGCGGGACAGGGTACAGATACGCAGTATTTT
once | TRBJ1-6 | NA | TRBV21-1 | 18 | CASDEPGQGRPHNSPLHF | TGTGCCAGCGACGAACCCGGACAGGGCAGACCCCATAATTCACCCCTCCACTTT
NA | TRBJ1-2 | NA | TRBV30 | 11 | CAWSRTDGYTF | TGTGCCTGGAGCCGGACAGATGGCTACACCTTC
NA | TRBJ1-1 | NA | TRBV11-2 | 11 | CASSHREEAFF | TGTGCCAGCAGCCATAGAGAAGAAGCTTTCTTT
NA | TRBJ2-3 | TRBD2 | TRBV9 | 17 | CASSVGAAGAGTDTQYF | TGTGCCAGCAGCGTAGGGGCAGCGGGAGCTGGGACAGATACGCAGTATTTT
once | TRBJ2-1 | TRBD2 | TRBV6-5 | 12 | CASSSGGLEQFF | TGTGCCAGCAGTTCGGGGGGGCTTGAGCAGTTCTTC
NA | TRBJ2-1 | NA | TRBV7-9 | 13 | CSSRTSPRNEQFF | TGTTCCAGTCGGACAAGCCCTCGTAATGAGCAGTTCTTC
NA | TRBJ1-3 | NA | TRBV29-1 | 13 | CSASSTGGNTIYF | TGCAGCGCTTCTAGTACGGGGGGAAACACCATATATTTT
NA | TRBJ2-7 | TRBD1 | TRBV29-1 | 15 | CSVIFLQGVQYEQYF | TGCAGCGTGATTTTCCTACAGGGGGTTCAGTACGAGCAGTACTTC
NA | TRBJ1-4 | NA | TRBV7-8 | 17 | CASSRKRITDRNEKLFF | TGTGCCAGCAGCCGGAAAAGGATTACAGACAGAAATGAAAAACTGTTTTTT
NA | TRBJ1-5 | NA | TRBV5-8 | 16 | CASNLPRASRRQPQHF | TGTGCCAGCAATTTGCCGAGGGCTTCACGAAGACAGCCCCAGCATTTT
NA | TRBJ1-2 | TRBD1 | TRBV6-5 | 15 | CASTAGTGGPYGYTF | TGTGCCAGCACTGCCGGGACAGGGGGACCTTATGGCTACACCTTC
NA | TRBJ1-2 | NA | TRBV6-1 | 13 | CASSRTLNGGYTF | TGTGCCAGCAGTCGTACTCTTAACGGGGGCTACACCTTC
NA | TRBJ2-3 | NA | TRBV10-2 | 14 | CASSDLTGTDTQYF | TGCGCCAGCAGTGACCTGACAGGCACAGATACGCAGTATTTT
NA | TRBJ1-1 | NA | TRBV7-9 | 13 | CASNPGGYTEAFF | TGTGCCAGCAACCCCGGCGGGTACACTGAAGCTTTCTTT
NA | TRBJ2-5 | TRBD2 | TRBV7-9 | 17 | CASSLALAGDYQETQYF | TGTGCCAGCAGCTTAGCCCTAGCGGGGGATTATCAAGAGACCCAGTACTTC
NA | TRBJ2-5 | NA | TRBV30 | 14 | CAWSVNNRAETQYF | TGTGCCTGGAGTGTAAATAACAGGGCAGAGACCCAGTACTTC
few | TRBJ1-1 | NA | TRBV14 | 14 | CASSQISGYTEAFF | TGTGCCAGCAGCCAAATATCGGGATACACTGAAGCTTTCTTT
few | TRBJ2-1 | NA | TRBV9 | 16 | CASSVVASSLRNEQFF | TGTGCCAGCAGCGTAGTGGCTAGCAGCCTCCGGAATGAGCAGTTCTTC
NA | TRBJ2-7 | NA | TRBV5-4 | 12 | CASSYGQTEQYF | TGTGCCAGCAGCTACGGACAAACCGAGCAGTACTTC
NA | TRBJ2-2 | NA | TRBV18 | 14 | CASSVDMNTGELFF | TGTGCCAGCTCAGTTGACATGAACACCGGGGAGCTGTTTTTT
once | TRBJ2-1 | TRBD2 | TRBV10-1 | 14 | CASSELARYNEQFF | TGCGCCAGCAGTGAACTAGCGAGGTACAATGAGCAGTTCTTC
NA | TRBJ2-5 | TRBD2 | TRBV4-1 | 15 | CASSQPLGTKETQYF | TGCGCCAGCAGCCAACCGTTAGGGACTAAAGAGACCCAGTACTTC
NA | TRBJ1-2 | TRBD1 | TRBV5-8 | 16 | CASSWGQGLSNYGYTF | TGTGCCAGCAGCTGGGGACAGGGTTTGTCTAACTATGGCTACACCTTC
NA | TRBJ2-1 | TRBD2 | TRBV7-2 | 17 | CASSFLSGTLSYNEQFF | TGTGCCAGCAGCTTCCTCAGCGGGACCCTCTCCTACAATGAGCAGTTCTTC
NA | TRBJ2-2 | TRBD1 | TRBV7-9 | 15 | CASRPGTDNTGELFF | TGTGCCAGCAGGCCCGGGACAGACAACACCGGGGAGCTGTTTTTT
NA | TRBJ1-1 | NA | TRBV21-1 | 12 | CVRQGRNTEAFF | TGTGTAAGACAGGGACGAAACACTGAAGCTTTCTTT
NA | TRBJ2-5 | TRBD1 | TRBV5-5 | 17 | CASSFFWGQVGQETQYF | TGTGCCAGCAGCTTCTTCTGGGGACAGGTGGGGCAAGAGACCCAGTACTTC